The 23 T cell receptor beta chains reported below all come from one sample, sequenced in a study of blood T cells in healthy people across ages. A second PCR, run for roughly 7 to 12 cycles, used a sample-barcoded 5' primer plus a J-beta primer mix. TCRdb re-analysed the 5' RACE reads in MiXCR, keeping a single row per CDR3 protein. The table records around 520,000 distinct CDR3 sequences, roughly a quarter of them present only once. These data were likewise used in another study, on T cells of mothers and their children.

The sample comprised blood. The receptors here all came from a boy aged 2-9 years in good health.

V usage is TRBV15 and J usage is TRBJ2-7; TRBD1 or TRBD2 may be the D gene (5 bases each). The germline V gene has CDR1 LNHNV and CDR2 YYDKDF (reference sequence). This CDR3 is 17 amino acids long. V lost 0 bases and J 2 bases, leaving 17 bases between the germline ends. The chain's CDR3 is CATSREPPLGETYEQYF. CDR3 bases: TGTGCCACCAGCAGAGAACCCCCTCTGGGGGAAACCTACGAGCAGTACTTC. Looking up the rest from reference TRBV15 and TRBJ2-7 gives the full variable domain: DAMVIQNPRYQVTQFGKPVTLSCSQTLNHNVMYWYQQKSSQAPKLLFHYYDKDFNNEADTPDNFQSRRPNTSFCFLDIRSPGLGDTAMYLCATSREPPLGETYEQYFGPGTRLTVT.

The rearrangement links TRBV20-1 to TRBJ2-5; D is perhaps TRBD1 or TRBD2 (6 bases each). Trimming removed 2 bases from V and 3 bases from J, with 13 bases in between. Germline assignment: CDR1 DFQATT and CDR2 SNEGSKA (reference sequence). CDR3 length: 14 residues. CDR3 bases: TGCAGTGCTAGACCGTCTAGGGGGGAAGAGACCCAGTACTTC. It codes for CSARPSRGEETQYF.

The chain joins TRBV20-1 to TRBJ2-4, with a possible D match to TRBD2 (6 bases). The germline V gene has CDR1 DFQATT and CDR2 SNEGSKA (reference sequence). The CDR3 has 15 residues. V dropped 0 bases and J dropped 0 bases, with 9 bases sitting between them. This CDR3 reads CSARDTSRAKNIQYF. The CDR3 coding sequence is TGCAGTGCTAGAGATACTAGCCGAGCCAAAAACATTCAGTACTTC.

This clonotype was counted between two and nine times. This rearrangement joins TRBV12-3 or TRBV12-4 to TRBJ1-1; tentative D call: TRBD1 (6 bases). This CDR3 is built from 15 residues. V was clipped by 4 bases and J by 5 bases, with 17 bases between them. Written as DNA, the CDR3 is TGTGCCAGCAGTTGGTCCCAGGGGAGTCGAACTGAAGCTTTCTTT. Residues: CASSWSQGSRTEAFF.

The rearrangement joins TRBV10-3 to TRBJ2-5; TRBD1 matches 7 bases. The V and J ends lost 2 bases and 0 bases, in that order; junction bases with no gene match: 21. This CDR3 spans 21 amino acids. Per germline, CDR1 ENHRY and CDR2 SYGVKD. Here the CDR3 reads CAISEPILRQGLAAYQETQYF. The CDR3 DNA reads TGTGCCATCAGTGAGCCTATACTCAGACAGGGTTTGGCGGCTTACCAAGAGACCCAGTACTTC.

This clonotype occurred a few times. The chain uses TRBV12-3 or TRBV12-4 and TRBJ2-2; no firm D call. Trimming left V 1 base short and J 1 base short, with 13 bases between. The CDR3 is 17 amino acids. The CDR3, as DNA: TGTGCCAGCAGTTTAGGGACCCAGAGGTGGAACACCGGGGAGCTGTTTTTT. Its protein product is CASSLGTQRWNTGELFF.

This chain links TRBV28 with TRBJ2-3; no definite D call. Per the germline V gene, CDR1 is MDHEN and CDR2 is SYDVKM. This CDR3 is 18 amino acids long. V was shortened by 8 bases and J by 2 bases, with 26 bases between the two germline ends. As DNA, the CDR3 is TGTGCCAGCGATTCTAGGGAATTAACAAGATTAATCACAGATACGCAGTATTTT. Its protein product is CASDSRELTRLITDTQYF.

The J gene is TRBJ2-7, the V gene TRBV6-2 or TRBV6-3; D possibly matches TRBD1 or TRBD2 (5 bases each). Trimming took 7 bases from V and 10 from J, leaving 20 bases between them. The CDR3 has 13 residues. CDR1 and CDR2 (germline): MNHEY, SVGEGT. The CDR3 sequence: CASTGTLGESQYF. The CDR3 DNA is TGTGCCAGCACCGGGACCCTGGGAGAGTCCCAGTACTTC.

CDR3 in amino acids: CAWSGEGGYNEQFF. CDR3 nucleotides: TGTGCCTGGAGTGGGGAGGGCGGGTACAATGAGCAGTTCTTC. This rearrangement joins TRBV30 to TRBJ2-1, with 7 bases fitting TRBD2. The CDR3 length is 14 residues. V trimming: 1 base; J trimming: 4 bases; junction bases outside the gene matches: 4. Germline loops: CDR1 GTSNPN, CDR2 SVGIG (reference sequence).

This clonotype has just a few counts. The chain links TRBV29-1 to TRBJ2-3, with 8 bases lining up with TRBD2. This CDR3 spans 13 amino acids. V lost 4 bases to trimming and J lost 2 bases; unmatched junction nucleotides: 2. CDR1 SQVTM and CDR2 ANQGSEA come from the germline V gene. CDR3 sequence reads: CSVAGGNTDTQYF. Written as DNA, the CDR3 is TGCAGCGTTGCGGGAGGGAACACAGATACGCAGTATTTT.

The chain couples TRBV6-5 to TRBJ1-1, with D unclear. The CDR3 runs to 14 residues. V gave up 2 bases and J gave up 4 bases, with 11 bases separating them. The germline CDR1 and CDR2 sequences are MNHEY and SVGAGI. CDR3 sequence (DNA): TGTGCCAGCAGTTACGCGGTATCGAGCACTGAAGCTTTCTTT. Its protein product is CASSYAVSSTEAFF.

This clonotype has a handful of counts. The genes are TRBV4-1 and TRBJ2-2; TRBD2 might be the D (5 bases). The CDR3 has 15 residues. Looked up from germline, CDR1 is MGHRA and CDR2 is YSYEKL. V lost 4 bases and J lost 3, with 12 bases in between. The DNA for the CDR3 is TGCGCCAGCAGCCTACTAGGTTCGGACACCGGGGAGCTGTTTTTT. Translation: CASSLLGSDTGELFF.

This clonotype appeared a few times. The V and J genes are TRBV5-4 and TRBJ2-6; 7 nucleotides line up with TRBD1. The CDR3 covers 17 residues. The V and J ends lost 3 bases and 0 bases, in that order; junction bases with no gene match: 6. Germline CDR1 SGHNT, CDR2 YYREEE (reference sequence). The CDR3 DNA sequence: TGTGCCAGCAGCTCGGGACAGTTTCACTCTGGGGCCAACGTCCTGACTTTC. The encoded protein is CASSSGQFHSGANVLTF.

This clonotype has only a few counts. This chain links TRBV6-2 or TRBV6-3 with TRBJ2-3; TRBD2 matches 15 bases. This CDR3 contains 18 residues. Germline CDR1 is MNHEY and CDR2 is SVGEGT. The J segment lost 0 bases and the V segment lost 6 bases, leaving 7 bases of the junction unmatched. The CDR3 region has the DNA TGTGCCAGCAGCTCGGGACTAGCGGGGGGACAAAGCACAGATACGCAGTATTTT. Its protein product is CASSSGLAGGQSTDTQYF.

The chain recombines TRBV6-5 with TRBJ2-3, with 8 bases identical to TRBD1. CDR3 length: 16 amino acids. Germline trimming cut 2 bases from V and 4 bases from J; bases unmatched to any gene: 8. From germline, CDR1 is MNHEY and CDR2 SVGAGI. CDR3: CASSYRDRGPADTQYF. The DNA of the CDR3 is TGTGCCAGCAGTTACCGCGACAGGGGACCCGCAGATACGCAGTATTTT.

The gene calls are TRBV20-1 and TRBJ2-5, with no clear D. V was cut by 6 bases and J by 3 bases, with 17 bases left in between. In germline, CDR1 is DFQATT, CDR2 SNEGSKA (reference sequence). CDR3 size: 14 residues. The CDR3 region has the DNA TGCAGTGCAAAAAGCCCCCTCCCGGAAGAGACCCAGTACTTC. Translation: CSAKSPLPEETQYF.

The V and J genes are TRBV4-2 and TRBJ2-5; 15 bases line up with TRBD2. The better agreement between TRBJ2-1 and the DNA end casts doubt on the J call. The germline CDR1 and CDR2 sequences are LGHNA and YNFKEQ. The CDR3 contains 21 residues. In nucleotides, the CDR3 is TGTGCCAGCAGCCAAGATGCGGAATGGACTAGCGGGAGGGTAACCTACAATGAGCAGTTCTTC. It specifies CASSQDAEWTSGRVTYNEQFF.

V usage is TRBV4-3 and J usage is TRBJ2-7; D unclear. Judging by the DNA end, TRBJ2-1 fits better; the J call may be wrong. Germline V CDR1 and CDR2: LGHNA, YSLEER. The CDR3 spans 13 residues. CDR3 bases: TGCGCCAGCAGCCGATTAGTTGGGGATGAGCAGTTCTTC. Translation: CASSRLVGDEQFF.

This clonotype turned up a few times. J is TRBJ1-2 and V is TRBV7-9; D remains unclear. This CDR3 is built from 13 residues. Trimming removed 2 bases at V and 8 bases at J, with 12 bases between. Germline V gene sequence: CDR1 SEHNR, CDR2 FQNEAQ (reference sequence). CDR3 sequence: CASSLRLDPGYTF. The CDR3 DNA is TGTGCCAGCAGCTTAAGACTTGACCCGGGCTACACCTTC.

The chain links TRBV3-1 to TRBJ2-4, with D unresolved. Germline V gene lookup returns CDR1 LGHDT and CDR2 YNNKEL (reference sequence). V gave up 0 bases and J gave up 4 bases, with 10 bases separating them. This CDR3 spans 15 amino acids. The CDR3, as DNA: TGTGCCAGCAGCCAAGAAGGGCCGGTGAAAAACATTCAGTACTTC. Protein: CASSQEGPVKNIQYF.

The V and J genes are TRBV7-8 and TRBJ2-5; possible D gene TRBD2, 7 bases. Germline CDR1 SGHVS, CDR2 FQNEAQ. This CDR3 has 14 residues. Deletions cut 7 bases from V and 5 bases from J, with 17 bases between. CDR3: CASNLGGPGETQYF. The CDR3 DNA reads as TGTGCCAGCAACCTCGGGGGGCCGGGGGAGACCCAGTACTTC.

The chain is built from TRBV24-1 and TRBJ1-4, with 8 bases matching TRBD1. The trim removed 9 bases at V and 5 bases at J, leaving 13 bases unmatched. Germline assignment: CDR1 KGHDR and CDR2 SFDVKD. The CDR3 extends over 16 amino acids. The CDR3 is CATVRQDRARNEKLFF. The DNA of the CDR3 is TGTGCCACCGTACGCCAGGACAGGGCAAGGAATGAAAAACTGTTTTTT.

This clonotype was picked up a small number of times. The chain has TRBV3-1 and TRBJ2-4, with 15 bases lining up with TRBD2. Germline lookup yields CDR1 LGHDT and CDR2 YNNKEL (reference sequence). Trimming at V came to 2 bases and at J to 7 bases, leaving 6 bases not matched to a gene. The CDR3 loop spans 17 amino acids. As DNA, the CDR3 is TGTGCCAGCAGCCAATTCGGGACTAGCGGGGGGATGAACATTCAGTACTTC. It specifies CASSQFGTSGGMNIQYF.